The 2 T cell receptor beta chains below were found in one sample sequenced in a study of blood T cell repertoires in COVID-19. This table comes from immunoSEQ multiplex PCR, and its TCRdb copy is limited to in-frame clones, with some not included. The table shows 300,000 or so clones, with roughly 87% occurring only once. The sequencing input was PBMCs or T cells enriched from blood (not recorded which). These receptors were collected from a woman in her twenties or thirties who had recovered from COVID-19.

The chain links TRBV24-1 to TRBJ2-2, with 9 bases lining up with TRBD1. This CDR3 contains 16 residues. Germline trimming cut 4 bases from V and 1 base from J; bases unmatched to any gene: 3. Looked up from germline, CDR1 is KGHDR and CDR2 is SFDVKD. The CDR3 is CATSDPTGGNTGELFF. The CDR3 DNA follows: TGTGCCACCAGTGACCCGACAGGGGGGAACACCGGGGAGCTGTTTTTT.

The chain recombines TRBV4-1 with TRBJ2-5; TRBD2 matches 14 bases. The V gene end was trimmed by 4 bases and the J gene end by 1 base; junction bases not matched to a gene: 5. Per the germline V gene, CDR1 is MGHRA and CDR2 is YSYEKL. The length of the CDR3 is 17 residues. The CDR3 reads CASSPGTSGGFQETQYF. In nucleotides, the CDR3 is TGCGCCAGCAGCCCCGGGACTAGCGGGGGATTCCAAGAGACCCAGTACTTC.